These 10 T cell receptor beta chains were sequenced from one sample in a study of T cell repertoires in cytomegalovirus infection (dated by TCRdb to the late 2010s). The sample's treatment or condition label, decoded: in vitro stimulation with specific CMV peptide epitopes to enrich CMV-specific T cells. The reads were generated on an Illumina HiSeq 1500. The public reads were quality trimmed at Q25 with fastp and then assembled into clones with MiXCR by TCRdb, keeping productive beta chains. Entries are consolidated by CDR3 protein sequence, retaining the most common genes and DNA. The sample profile shows 230,000 or so distinct CDR3 sequences; approximately 38% of them were found once. The top ten constitute approximately 59% of the sample. Which antigens these TCRs recognize remains unknown. The starting material was CD8+ T cells from cultured PBMCs, obtained from culture after CMV antigen stimulation. Receptors were obtained from a human donor in good health (CMV status not recorded). Some clones in this sample may be carry-over from other donors' samples.

V gene TRBV13 combines with J gene TRBJ1-1; 12 bases are a match to TRBD1. With V trimmed by 5 bases and J by 5 bases, 6 bases remained unmatched. The germline gives CDR1 PRHDT, CDR2 FYEKMQ (reference sequence). The CDR3 runs to 15 residues. The CDR3 coding sequence is TGTGCCAGCAGCCCGGGGACAGGGGGCGGGACTGAAGCTTTCTTT. Encoded protein: CASSPGTGGGTEAFF.

V gene TRBV9 combines with J gene TRBJ1-2, with D maybe TRBD1 (5 bases). Germline V gene lookup returns CDR1 SGDLS and CDR2 YYNGEE. This CDR3 is 15 amino acids long. Between the trimmed V and J ends, which lost 0 bases and 2 bases, there was a span of 11 bases. CDR3 region: CASSVEGGTNYGYTF. DNA for the CDR3: TGTGCCAGCAGCGTAGAGGGAGGGACCAACTATGGCTACACCTTC.

The chain combines TRBV27 with TRBJ2-7; 7 bases are a match to TRBD2. Trimming removed 8 bases from V and 2 bases from J; junction bases left unmatched: 6. The CDR3 is 13 amino acids. CDR1 is MNHEY, CDR2 SMNVEV, per germline (reference sequence). In DNA form, the CDR3 reads TGTGCCAGCGGGGCTAGCGGCCCCTACGAGCAGTACTTC. It specifies CASGASGPYEQYF.

The V call is TRBV2, the J call TRBJ2-3; 9 bases match TRBD2. The CDR3 sequence is 16 residues long. Germline V CDR1 and CDR2: SNHLY, FYNNEI. Germline trimming cut 8 bases from V and 2 bases from J; bases unmatched to any gene: 11. DNA for the CDR3: TGTGCCAGCGCCACCGGGACTAGCACCCACACAGATACGCAGTATTTT. This translates into CASATGTSTHTDTQYF.

The chain carries TRBV13 and TRBJ1-2; D is unclear. The V gene's germline CDR1 is PRHDT and CDR2 FYEKMQ (reference sequence). The CDR3 extends over 16 amino acids. Trimming stripped 1 base from V and 4 bases from J, with 16 bases between. CDR3 region: CASSLDSGPRRYGYTF. The CDR3 bases are TGTGCCAGCAGCTTAGATTCGGGTCCCCGGCGCTATGGCTACACCTTC.

In its sample, this clonotype was seen many times. V and J are TRBV28 and TRBJ1-6, with D perhaps TRBD1 (5 bases). This CDR3 comprises 14 residues. Trimming removed 2 bases at V and 10 bases at J, with 12 bases between. Germline V CDR1 and CDR2: MDHEN, SYDVKM. CDR3 region: CASSLRERDSPLHF. CDR3 coding DNA: TGTGCCAGCAGTTTAAGGGAGAGGGACTCACCCCTCCACTTT. Full variable domain (remainder filled in from reference TRBV28 and TRBJ1-6): DVKVTQSSRYLVKRTGEKVFLECVQDMDHENMFWYRQDPGLGLRLIYFSYDVKMKEKGDIPEGYSVSREKKERFSLILESASTNQTSMYLCASSLRERDSPLHFGNGTRLTVT.

The chain links TRBV12-3 or TRBV12-4 to TRBJ1-3; D unclear. V gave up 0 bases and J gave up 6 bases, with 12 bases separating them. There are 15 residues in the CDR3. The CDR3: CASSLAYLTENTIYF. The CDR3 DNA sequence: TGTGCCAGCAGTTTAGCCTACCTTACTGAAAACACCATATATTTT.

The sample holds many counts of this clonotype. CDR3 nucleotides: TGTGCCAGCAGCTTCCAGGGAAATGAGCAGTTCTTC. Translating it yields CASSFQGNEQFF. The V call is TRBV7-8, the J call TRBJ2-1, with D possibly matching TRBD1 (5 bases). Germline lookup yields CDR1 SGHVS and CDR2 FQNEAQ. Trimming left V 3 bases short and J 7 bases short, with 7 bases between. The CDR3 is made up of 12 amino acids. The complete variable domain, with remaining parts taken from reference TRBV7-8 and TRBJ2-1, reads GAGVSQSPRYKVAKRGQDVALRCDPISGHVSLFWYQQALGQGPEFLTYFQNEAQLDKSGLPSDRFFAERPEGSVSTLKIQRTQQEDSAVYLCASSFQGNEQFFGPGTRLTVL.

The chain joins TRBV7-8 to TRBJ1-5, with D perhaps matching TRBD1 (6 bases). Trimming took 4 bases from V and 4 from J, leaving 8 bases between them. This CDR3 is 13 amino acids long. Per germline, CDR1 SGHVS and CDR2 FQNEAQ. CDR3: CASSYRENQPQHF. The DNA of the CDR3 is TGTGCCAGCAGCTACAGGGAAAATCAGCCCCAGCATTTT.

The V and J genes are TRBV7-3 and TRBJ2-3; TRBD1 matches 7 bases. The CDR3 runs to 15 residues. Germline V CDR1 and CDR2: SGHTA, FQGTGA. The junction had 10 bases not matched to a gene; V was cut back by 4 bases and J by 6 bases. The CDR3 protein is CASSSRQGTGDTQYF. The DNA for the CDR3 is TGTGCCAGCAGCTCACGACAGGGAACGGGGGATACGCAGTATTTT.